Listed here are 14 T cell receptor beta chains from one sample, sequenced in a study of blood T cell repertoires in COVID-19. Measured with immunoSEQ multiplex PCR; TCRdb has only the in-frame clones, and not every one. The sample records about 150,000 clones, over 75% being singletons. The sample comprised peripheral blood. All receptors derive from a man aged 70 or older who had recovered from COVID-19.

The rearrangement joins TRBV11-3 to TRBJ2-1, with 11 bases lining up with TRBD2. Germline lookup yields CDR1 SGHNT and CDR2 YENEEA. This CDR3 region has 15 residues. The V segment lost 6 bases and the J segment 9 bases; nucleotides outside the gene matches: 10. CDR3 amino acids: CASSLTSGSSSEQFF. In DNA, the CDR3 is TGTGCCAGCAGTTTAACTAGCGGGAGTTCTAGTGAGCAGTTCTTC.

This clone was recorded once. The rearrangement joins TRBV7-2 to TRBJ2-2; unclear D gene. This CDR3 comprises 13 residues. Between the trimmed V and J ends, which lost 1 base and 4 bases, there was a span of 4 bases. CDR1 SGHTA and CDR2 FQGNSA come from the germline V gene. In DNA, the CDR3 is TGTGCCAGCAGCTTAGATAGCACCGGGGAGCTGTTTTTT. It codes for CASSLDSTGELFF. Full variable domain (remainder filled in from reference TRBV7-2 and TRBJ2-2): GAGVSQSPSNKVTEKGKDVELRCDPISGHTALYWYRQSLGQGLEFLIYFQGNSAPDKSGLPSDRFSAERTGGSVSTLTIQRTQQEDSAVYLCASSLDSTGELFFGEGSRLTVL.

This clone was seen only once. The chain uses TRBV10-3 and TRBJ2-5; TRBD2 is a possible D gene (7 bases). The CDR3 is made up of 13 amino acids. The V end was cut by 6 bases, the J end by 2 bases, with 10 bases between. Germline lookup yields CDR1 ENHRY and CDR2 SYGVKD. The CDR3 DNA is TGTGCCATCAGCGGGGGGCAGCAAGAGACCCAGTACTTC. The encoded protein is CAISGGQQETQYF.

This clone was seen a single time. J is TRBJ1-4 and V is TRBV7-2, with D possibly matching TRBD1 (5 bases). This CDR3 has 15 amino acids. V lost 5 bases and J lost 7, with 17 bases in between. Germline V gene lookup returns CDR1 SGHTA and CDR2 FQGNSA. CDR3 region: CASSILGGAGEKLFF. The CDR3 region has the DNA TGTGCCAGCAGCATCTTGGGGGGAGCAGGTGAAAAACTGTTTTTT.

This clone was found once. The chain combines TRBV7-3 with TRBJ2-1; TRBD2 aligns across 12 bases. The V segment lost 5 bases and the J segment 7 bases; nucleotides outside the gene matches: 6. Germline V gives CDR1 SGHTA, CDR2 FQGTGA. This CDR3 region has 15 residues. The CDR3 loop is CASSPQTSGRNEQFF. CDR3 bases: TGTGCCAGCAGCCCTCAGACTAGCGGGAGAAATGAGCAGTTCTTC. The whole variable domain, filled in from reference TRBV7-3 and TRBJ2-1, reads GAGVSQTPSNKVTEKGKYVELRCDPISGHTALYWYRQSLGQGPEFLIYFQGTGAADDSGLPNDRFFAVRPEGSVSTLKIQRTERGDSAVYLCASSPQTSGRNEQFFGPGTRLTVL.

The CDR3 bases are TGTGCCTGCTCCACAGGGAACTATGGCTACACCTTC. Protein product: CACSTGNYGYTF. The V call is TRBV30, the J call TRBJ1-2; D is perhaps TRBD1 (6 bases). The ends were cut back, 6 bases at V and 2 bases at J, with 10 bases in the middle. Germline loops: CDR1 GTSNPN, CDR2 SVGIG (reference sequence). This CDR3 region has 12 residues.

The rearrangement uses TRBV3-1 (or the pseudogene TRBV3-2) and TRBJ1-2; D gene unclear. Germline V gene lookup returns CDR1 LGHDT and CDR2 YNNKEL (reference sequence). The CDR3 runs to 16 residues. Trimming pared 1 base from V and 0 bases from J, leaving 12 bases between. This chain's CDR3 is CASSQGWAQTNYGYTF. The CDR3 nucleotides are TGTGCCAGCAGCCAAGGATGGGCACAAACTAACTATGGCTACACCTTC.

This chain joins TRBV5-1 and TRBJ2-5; 7 bases line up with TRBD1. Germline-derived CDR1 and CDR2 are SGHRS and YFSETQ. V was pared by 4 bases and J by 2 bases, with 11 bases of the junction left unmatched. CDR3 size: 16 residues. This chain's CDR3 is CASSPDRAAHQETQYF. In nucleotides, the CDR3 is TGCGCCAGCAGCCCCGACAGGGCTGCCCATCAAGAGACCCAGTACTTC.

The gene calls are TRBV11-1 and TRBJ1-6; D is unclear. V was cut by 2 bases and J by 9 bases, with 8 bases left in between. The CDR3 spans 13 residues. Germline CDR1 reads SGHAT; CDR2 reads FQDESV (reference sequence). DNA of the CDR3: TGTGCCAGCAGCTTACTAGGAGCTTCACCCCTCCACTTT. Translation: CASSLLGASPLHF.

The chain has TRBV5-1 and TRBJ1-1, with 8 bases aligning to TRBD1. Per germline, CDR1 SGHRS and CDR2 YFSETQ. The CDR3 loop spans 17 amino acids. V trimming: 4 bases; J trimming: 3 bases; junction bases outside the gene matches: 14. The CDR3 protein is CASSHGTGAVGYTEAFF. The CDR3 coding sequence is TGCGCCAGCAGCCACGGGACAGGAGCAGTGGGGTACACTGAAGCTTTCTTT.

The genes are TRBV19 and TRBJ2-1; 7 bases map to TRBD1. Germline-derived CDR1 and CDR2 are LNHDA and SQIVND (reference sequence). The CDR3 sequence is 13 residues long. V lost 9 bases and J lost 10; bases outside the gene matches: 12. The CDR3 protein is CASAPIPQGEQFF. In nucleotides, the CDR3 is TGTGCCAGCGCTCCAATACCACAGGGGGAGCAGTTCTTC.

This chain uses TRBV6-1 with TRBJ1-2, with D possibly matching TRBD1 (6 bases). The CDR3 totals 13 residues. Trimming took 2 bases from V and 4 from J, leaving 8 bases between them. Germline V gives CDR1 MNHNS, CDR2 SASEGT. CDR3 nucleotide sequence: TGTGCCAGCAGTGAACCGACAGGCTATGGCTACACCTTC. It translates to CASSEPTGYGYTF.

The CDR3 region is CASSLGTGGNYGYTF. The CDR3 DNA reads as TGTGCCAGCAGCCTCGGGACAGGGGGTAACTATGGCTACACCTTC. V usage is TRBV7-6 and J usage is TRBJ1-2; TRBD1 aligns across 11 bases. Trimming removed 5 bases from V and 1 base from J; junction bases left unmatched: 3. Germline-derived CDR1 and CDR2 are SGHVS and FNYEAQ. This CDR3 is 15 amino acids long. The full variable domain, completed using reference TRBV7-6 and TRBJ1-2, is GAGVSQSPRYKVTKRGQDVALRCDPISGHVSLYWYRQALGQGPEFLTYFNYEAQQDKSGLPNDRFSAERPEGSISTLTIQRTEQRDSAMYRCASSLGTGGNYGYTFGSGTRLTVV.

The genes are TRBV9 and TRBJ1-2; D gene unclear. The ends were cut back, 2 bases at V and 8 bases at J, with 10 bases in the middle. CDR3 length equals 12 residues. CDR1 and CDR2 from the germline V gene are SGDLS and YYNGEE. CDR3 region: CASSVDNSGYTF. The DNA of the CDR3 is TGTGCCAGCAGCGTCGACAATTCCGGCTACACCTTC.